The 11 T cell receptor beta chains presented below share a single source sample, sequenced in a study of monozygotic twins with inflammatory bowel disease. TCRdb reanalyzed the 5' RACE reads, giving one entry per CDR3 protein sequence and no DNA. The listing contains 400,000 or so distinct CDR3 sequences. The sequenced sample was blood. All receptors come from a human donor with ulcerative colitis or Crohn's disease, or a healthy co-twin of an affected twin (not recorded which).

The chain carries TRBV20-1 and TRBJ1-5; TCRdb's D call of TRBD1 is untestable without DNA. The germline gives CDR1 DFQATT, CDR2 SNEGSKA (reference sequence). The length of the CDR3 is 18 residues. This chain's CDR3 is CSARDLGVDRGGNQPQHF.

This chain links TRBV12-3 or TRBV12-4 with TRBJ2-4; with no DNA, the TCRdb D assignment of TRBD1 cannot be verified. The CDR3 covers 16 residues. The chain's CDR3 is CASSFGGGRAKNIQYF.

J is TRBJ2-3 and V is TRBV5-1; TCRdb indicates TRBD1, and absent DNA this call remains unverified. This CDR3 has 15 amino acids. Germline V gene sequence: CDR1 SGHRS, CDR2 YFSETQ. The CDR3 loop is CASSSDSARTDTQYF. The full variable domain, rest sourced from reference TRBV5-1 and TRBJ2-3, is KAGVTQTPRYLIKTRGQQVTLSCSPISGHRSVSWYQQTPGQGLQFLFEYFSETQRNKGNFPGRFSGRQFSNSRSEMNVSTLELGDSALYLCASSSDSARTDTQYFGPGTRLTVL.

This rearrangement joins TRBV30 to TRBJ2-7; TCRdb designates TRBD1, a call that cannot be tested without DNA. Germline CDR1 reads GTSNPN; CDR2 reads SVGIG (reference sequence). This CDR3 has 11 amino acids. CDR3 in amino acids: CAWEGGSEQYF.

The chain couples TRBV25-1 to TRBJ1-1. Germline lookup yields CDR1 MGHDK and CDR2 SYGVNS. The CDR3 runs 15 residues. CDR3 region: CASDRRIGMNTEAFF. The full variable domain, completed using reference TRBV25-1 and TRBJ1-1, is EADIYQTPRYLVIGTGKKITLECSQTMGHDKMYWYQQDPGMELHLIHYSYGVNSTEKGDLSSESTVSRIRTEHFPLTLESARPSHTSQYLCASDRRIGMNTEAFFGQGTRLTVV.

J is TRBJ2-7 and V is TRBV20-1. The V gene's germline CDR1 is DFQATT and CDR2 SNEGSKA (reference sequence). This CDR3 comprises 11 residues. CDR3 in amino acids: CSAIFSYEQYF.

The chain couples TRBV28 to TRBJ1-1; TCRdb proposes TRBD1, but this gene call is untestable without DNA. Germline V gene data show CDR1 as MDHEN and CDR2 as SYDVKM. The CDR3 spans 15 residues. The CDR3 protein is CASSGQGGMNTEAFF.

V gene TRBV28 combines with J gene TRBJ1-3; TCRdb lists TRBD1, though no DNA is available to test this call. From germline, CDR1 is MDHEN and CDR2 SYDVKM. The CDR3 runs to 16 residues. The CDR3 reads CATYSPGTGAGNTIYF. Based on the CDR3 plus reference TRBV28 and TRBJ1-3, the full variable domain is DVKVTQSSRYLVKRTGEKVFLECVQDMDHENMFWYRQDPGLGLRLIYFSYDVKMKEKGDIPEGYSVSREKKERFSLILESASTNQTSMYLCATYSPGTGAGNTIYFGEGSWLTVV.

The CDR3 sequence: CASSPSDFQPQHF. V gene TRBV25-1 combines with J gene TRBJ1-5. The CDR3 runs to 13 residues. The germline gives CDR1 MGHDK, CDR2 SYGVNS.

The chain employs TRBV5-1 and TRBJ1-6; without DNA, the TCRdb call of TRBD1 cannot be checked. CDR3 length equals 15 residues. Germline lookup yields CDR1 SGHRS and CDR2 YFSETQ. The CDR3 spells CASSRERLTNSPLHF. The full variable domain, in which reference TRBV5-1 and TRBJ1-6 provide the parts outside the CDR3, is KAGVTQTPRYLIKTRGQQVTLSCSPISGHRSVSWYQQTPGQGLQFLFEYFSETQRNKGNFPGRFSGRQFSNSRSEMNVSTLELGDSALYLCASSRERLTNSPLHFGNGTRLTVT.

The chain couples TRBV7-2 to TRBJ2-5; no DNA is available, so the TRBD1 call from TCRdb remains unchecked. The CDR3 totals 16 residues. The germline CDR1 and CDR2 sequences are SGHTA and FQGNSA. The CDR3 loop reads CASSLNRGGNGETQYF.